The rows below give T cell receptor beta chains drawn from one sample of a study of blood T cell repertoires in COVID-19. TCRdb keeps only in-frame clones here, not all; method: immunoSEQ multiplex PCR. The sample has hundreds of thousands of clones; about 93% are singletons. Material: peripheral blood. These receptor sequences come from a man aged 55-75 years with COVID-19, enrolled during active disease. The CDR3 runs from the conserved cysteine through the conserved F or W. Fields, in order: clone size, D gene, V gene, CDR3 protein. The D gene is left open where the match is weak. Clone sizes are given selectively: once, few, many, or a class where the clone is expanded.

- - TRBV6-1 CASSDHRINQPQHF
- TRBD1 TRBV5-1 CASSLDLQGAVGYTF
- TRBD2 TRBV28 CASSLWEAGGNEQFF
- TRBD1 TRBV6-5 CATRWDRVNSPLHF
- TRBD1 TRBV5-1 CASSLDGQGSEAFF
- - TRBV6-5 CASSKTQGTGQPQHF
- TRBD2 TRBV6-2/TRBV6-3 CASSQGLAGYEQYF
- - TRBV30 CAYRDTFAGNYGYTF
- - TRBV18 CASSPRVGRFLYEQYF
once - TRBV27 CASSLGGSFSPLHF
few - TRBV10-3 CAISGGGGLGYTF
- TRBD2 TRBV7-2 CASSLEGGPDYEQYF
- - TRBV21-1 CASSTTGGENTIYF
- - TRBV7-6 CASSPTVGVGEQYF
- TRBD2 TRBV18 CASSPLPGTSGRATDANEQFF
- - TRBV5-5 CASSLVLSGSAPQHF
- TRBD1 TRBV19 CASQQGETTIYF
- - TRBV14 CASSQDPGYTEAFF
- - TRBV3-1/TRBV3-2 CASSQPQNTEAFF
- TRBD2 TRBV10-3 CAISPQLAGVLNEQFF
once TRBD2 TRBV7-2 CASSLAGTSGGPYEQYF